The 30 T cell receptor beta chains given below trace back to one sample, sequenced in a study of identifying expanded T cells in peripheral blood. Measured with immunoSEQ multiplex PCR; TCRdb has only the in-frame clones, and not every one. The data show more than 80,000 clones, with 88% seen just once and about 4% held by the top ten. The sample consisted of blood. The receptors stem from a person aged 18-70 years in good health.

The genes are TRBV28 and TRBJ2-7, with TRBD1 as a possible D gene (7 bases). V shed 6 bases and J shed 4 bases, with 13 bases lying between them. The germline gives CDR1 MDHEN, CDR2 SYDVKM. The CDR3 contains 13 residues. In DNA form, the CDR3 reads TGTGCCAGCAGGCGGGACAGAGCATACGAGCAGTACTTC. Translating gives CASRRDRAYEQYF.

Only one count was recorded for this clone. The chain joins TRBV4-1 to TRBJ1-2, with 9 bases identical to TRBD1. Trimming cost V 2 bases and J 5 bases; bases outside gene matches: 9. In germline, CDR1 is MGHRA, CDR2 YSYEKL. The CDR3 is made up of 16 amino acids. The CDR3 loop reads CASSQRGWGTGYGYTF. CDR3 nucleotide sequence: TGCGCCAGCAGCCAAAGAGGCTGGGGGACAGGGTATGGCTACACCTTC.

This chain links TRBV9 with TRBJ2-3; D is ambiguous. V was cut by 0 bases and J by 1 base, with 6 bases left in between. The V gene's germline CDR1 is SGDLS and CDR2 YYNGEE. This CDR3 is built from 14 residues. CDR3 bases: TGTGCCAGCAGCGTAGAACAGCGCACAGATACGCAGTATTTT. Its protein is CASSVEQRTDTQYF.

The CDR3 DNA is TGTGCCAGTCATCAGGGGGCAACTAATGAAAAACTGTTTTTT. Translating it yields CASHQGATNEKLFF. The gene calls are TRBV25-1 and TRBJ1-4; 7 nucleotides agree with TRBD1. After removal of 9 bases from V and 0 bases from J, the junction contained 4 bases not matched to a gene. This CDR3 has 14 residues. The germline V gene encodes CDR1 MGHDK and CDR2 SYGVNS.

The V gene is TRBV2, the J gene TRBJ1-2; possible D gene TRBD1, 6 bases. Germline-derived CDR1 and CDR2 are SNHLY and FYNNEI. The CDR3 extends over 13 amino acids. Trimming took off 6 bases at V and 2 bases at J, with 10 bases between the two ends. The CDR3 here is CASRQDRNYGYTF. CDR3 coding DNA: TGTGCCAGCAGGCAGGACAGAAACTATGGCTACACCTTC.

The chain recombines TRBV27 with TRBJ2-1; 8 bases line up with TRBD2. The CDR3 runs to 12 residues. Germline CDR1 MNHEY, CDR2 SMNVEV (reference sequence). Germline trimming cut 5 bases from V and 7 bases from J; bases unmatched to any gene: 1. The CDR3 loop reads CASSVAGNEQFF. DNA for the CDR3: TGTGCCAGCAGTGTAGCGGGAAATGAGCAGTTCTTC.

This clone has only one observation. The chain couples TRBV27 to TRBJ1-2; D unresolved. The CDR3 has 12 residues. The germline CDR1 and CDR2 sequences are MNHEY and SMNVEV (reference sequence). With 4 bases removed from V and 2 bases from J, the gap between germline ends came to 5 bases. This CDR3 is CASSSGNYGYTF. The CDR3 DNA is TGTGCCAGCAGTTCAGGAAACTATGGCTACACCTTC.

The CDR3 bases are TGTGCCAGCAGCTGGGTAAGGAGGATAACAGATACGCAGTATTTT. Amino acid sequence: CASSWVRRITDTQYF. This chain uses TRBV7-7 with TRBJ2-3; D is perhaps TRBD2 (5 bases). V lost 4 bases to trimming and J lost 3 bases, with 14 bases between them. This CDR3 region has 15 residues. The germline gives CDR1 SSHAT, CDR2 FNYEAQ (reference sequence).

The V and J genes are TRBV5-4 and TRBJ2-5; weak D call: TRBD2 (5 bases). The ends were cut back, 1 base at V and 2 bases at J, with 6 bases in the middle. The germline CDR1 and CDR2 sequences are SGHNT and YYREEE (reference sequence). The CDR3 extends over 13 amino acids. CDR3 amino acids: CASSLRGQETQYF. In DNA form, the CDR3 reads TGTGCCAGCAGCTTGCGCGGGCAAGAGACCCAGTACTTC.

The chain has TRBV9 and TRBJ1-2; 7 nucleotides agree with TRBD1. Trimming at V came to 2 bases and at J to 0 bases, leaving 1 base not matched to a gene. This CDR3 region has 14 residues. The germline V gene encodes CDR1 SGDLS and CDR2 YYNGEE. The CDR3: CASSVGTANYGYTF. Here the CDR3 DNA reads TGTGCCAGCAGCGTGGGGACAGCTAACTATGGCTACACCTTC.

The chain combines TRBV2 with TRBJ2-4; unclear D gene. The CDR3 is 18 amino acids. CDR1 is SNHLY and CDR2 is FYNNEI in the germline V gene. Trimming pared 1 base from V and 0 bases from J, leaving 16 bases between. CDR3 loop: CASSEGPPQELAKNIQYF. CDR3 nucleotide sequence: TGTGCCAGCAGTGAAGGGCCCCCGCAGGAATTAGCCAAAAACATTCAGTACTTC.

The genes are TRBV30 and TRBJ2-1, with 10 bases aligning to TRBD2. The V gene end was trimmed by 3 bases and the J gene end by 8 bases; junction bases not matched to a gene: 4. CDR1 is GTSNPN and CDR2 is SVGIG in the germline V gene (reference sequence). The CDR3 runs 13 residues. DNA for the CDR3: TGTGCCTGGAGACTAGCGGGATTGTATGAGCAGTTCTTC. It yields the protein CAWRLAGLYEQFF.

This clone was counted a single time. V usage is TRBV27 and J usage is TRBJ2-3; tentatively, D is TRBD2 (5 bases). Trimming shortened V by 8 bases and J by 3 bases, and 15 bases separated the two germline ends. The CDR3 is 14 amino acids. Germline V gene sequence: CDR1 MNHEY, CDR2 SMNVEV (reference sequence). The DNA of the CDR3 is TGTGCCAGCCAAATCGGGCTAGCAACAGATACGCAGTATTTT. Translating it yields CASQIGLATDTQYF.

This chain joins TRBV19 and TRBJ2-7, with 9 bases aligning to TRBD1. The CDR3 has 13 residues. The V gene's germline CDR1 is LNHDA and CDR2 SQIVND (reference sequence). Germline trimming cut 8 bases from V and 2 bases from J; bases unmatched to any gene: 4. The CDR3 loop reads CASGTGRTYEQYF. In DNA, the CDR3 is TGTGCCAGTGGGACAGGGCGGACCTACGAGCAGTACTTC.

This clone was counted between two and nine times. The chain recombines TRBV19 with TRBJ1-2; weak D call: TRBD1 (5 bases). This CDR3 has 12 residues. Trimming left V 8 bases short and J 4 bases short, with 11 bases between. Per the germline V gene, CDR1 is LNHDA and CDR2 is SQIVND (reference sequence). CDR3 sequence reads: CASAKGSYGYTF. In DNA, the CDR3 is TGTGCCAGTGCGAAGGGGTCCTATGGCTACACCTTC.

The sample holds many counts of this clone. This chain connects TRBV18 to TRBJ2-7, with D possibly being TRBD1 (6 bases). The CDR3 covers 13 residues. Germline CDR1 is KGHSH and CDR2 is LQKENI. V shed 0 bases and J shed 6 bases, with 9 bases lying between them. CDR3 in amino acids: CASSPPRGSEQYF. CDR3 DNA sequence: TGTGCCAGCTCACCACCGAGGGGGAGCGAGCAGTACTTC.

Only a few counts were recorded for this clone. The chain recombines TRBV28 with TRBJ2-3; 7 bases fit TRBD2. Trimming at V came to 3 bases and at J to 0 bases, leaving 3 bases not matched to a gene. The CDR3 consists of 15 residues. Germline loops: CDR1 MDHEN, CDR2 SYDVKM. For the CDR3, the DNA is TGTGCCAGCAGTTTTTCACTAGCGAGCACAGATACGCAGTATTTT. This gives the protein CASSFSLASTDTQYF.

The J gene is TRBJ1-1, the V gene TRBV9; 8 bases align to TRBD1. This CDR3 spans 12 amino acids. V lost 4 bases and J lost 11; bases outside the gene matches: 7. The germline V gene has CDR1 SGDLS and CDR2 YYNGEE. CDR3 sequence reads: CASSIAGGKAFF. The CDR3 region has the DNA TGTGCCAGCAGCATCGCAGGGGGCAAGGCTTTCTTT.

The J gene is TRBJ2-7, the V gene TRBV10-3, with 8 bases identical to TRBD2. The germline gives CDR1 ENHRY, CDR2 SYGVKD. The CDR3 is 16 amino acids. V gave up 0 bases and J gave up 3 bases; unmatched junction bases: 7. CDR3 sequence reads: CAISESRPSGLYEQYF. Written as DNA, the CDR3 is TGTGCCATCAGTGAGTCGCGTCCTAGCGGGCTCTACGAGCAGTACTTC.

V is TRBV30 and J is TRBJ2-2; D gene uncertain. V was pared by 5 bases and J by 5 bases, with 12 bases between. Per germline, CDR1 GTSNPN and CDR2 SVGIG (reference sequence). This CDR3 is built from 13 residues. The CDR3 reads CAWVGLGTGELFF. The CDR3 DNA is TGTGCCTGGGTCGGCCTAGGAACCGGGGAGCTGTTTTTT.

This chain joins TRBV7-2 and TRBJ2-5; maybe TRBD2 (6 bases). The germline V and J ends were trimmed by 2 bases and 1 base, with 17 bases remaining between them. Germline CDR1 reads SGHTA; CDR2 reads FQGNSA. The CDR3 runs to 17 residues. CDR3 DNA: TGTGCCAGCAGCTTACGCCCTCCTAGCGCCAGCCAAGAGACCCAGTACTTC. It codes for CASSLRPPSASQETQYF.

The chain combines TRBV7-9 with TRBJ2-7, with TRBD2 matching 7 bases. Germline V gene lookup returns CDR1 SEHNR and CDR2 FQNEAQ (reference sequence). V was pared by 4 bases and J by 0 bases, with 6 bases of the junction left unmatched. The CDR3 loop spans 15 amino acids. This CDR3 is CASSWGSGSSYEQYF. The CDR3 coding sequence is TGTGCCAGCAGCTGGGGTAGCGGGTCCTCCTACGAGCAGTACTTC.

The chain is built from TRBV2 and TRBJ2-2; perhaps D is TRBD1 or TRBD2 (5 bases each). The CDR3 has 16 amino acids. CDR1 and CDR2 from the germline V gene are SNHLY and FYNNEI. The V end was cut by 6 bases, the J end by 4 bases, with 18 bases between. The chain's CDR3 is CASSARLGRSTGELFF. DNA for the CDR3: TGTGCCAGCAGCGCCCGACTGGGACGGTCCACCGGGGAGCTGTTTTTT.

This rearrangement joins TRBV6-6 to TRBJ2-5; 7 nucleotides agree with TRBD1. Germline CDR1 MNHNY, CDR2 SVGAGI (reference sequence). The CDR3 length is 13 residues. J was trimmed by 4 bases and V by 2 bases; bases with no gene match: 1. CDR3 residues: CASSYRGPETQYF. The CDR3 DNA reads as TGTGCCAGCAGTTACAGGGGGCCAGAGACCCAGTACTTC.

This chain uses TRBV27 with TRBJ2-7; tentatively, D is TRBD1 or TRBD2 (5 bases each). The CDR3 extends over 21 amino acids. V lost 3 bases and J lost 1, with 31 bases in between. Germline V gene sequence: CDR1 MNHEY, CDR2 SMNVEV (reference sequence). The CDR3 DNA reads TGTGCCAGCAGTTTCGTCCCAAGGGGCGTAGAGGTAACTAGGTTTTCCTACGAGCAGTACTTC. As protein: CASSFVPRGVEVTRFSYEQYF.

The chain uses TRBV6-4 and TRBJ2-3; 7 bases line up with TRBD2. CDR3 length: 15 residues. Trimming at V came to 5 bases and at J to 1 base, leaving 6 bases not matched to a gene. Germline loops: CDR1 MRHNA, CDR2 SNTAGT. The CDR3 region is CASSFSGEGTDTQYF. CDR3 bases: TGTGCCAGCAGTTTCAGCGGGGAGGGCACAGATACGCAGTATTTT.

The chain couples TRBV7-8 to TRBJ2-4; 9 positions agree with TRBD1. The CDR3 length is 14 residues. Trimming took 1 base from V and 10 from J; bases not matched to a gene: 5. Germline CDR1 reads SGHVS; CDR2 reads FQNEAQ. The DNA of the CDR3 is TGTGCCAGCAGCTTAGGGGGACAGGGTGGGATTCAGTACTTC. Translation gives CASSLGGQGGIQYF.

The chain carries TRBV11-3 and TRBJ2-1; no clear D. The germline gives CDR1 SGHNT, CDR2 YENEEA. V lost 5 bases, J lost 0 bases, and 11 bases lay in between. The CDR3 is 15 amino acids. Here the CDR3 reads CASSPTWSSYNEQFF. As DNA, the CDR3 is TGTGCCAGCAGCCCGACCTGGAGCTCCTACAATGAGCAGTTCTTC. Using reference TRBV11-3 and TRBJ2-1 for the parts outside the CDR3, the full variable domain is EAGVVQSPRYKIIEKKQPVAFWCNPISGHNTLYWYLQNLGQGPELLIRYENEEAVDDSQLPKDRFSAERLKGVDSTLKIQPAELGDSAVYLCASSPTWSSYNEQFFGPGTRLTVL.

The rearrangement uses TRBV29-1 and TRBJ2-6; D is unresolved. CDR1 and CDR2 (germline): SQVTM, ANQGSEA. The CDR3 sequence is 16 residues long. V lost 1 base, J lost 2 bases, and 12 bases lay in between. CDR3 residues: CSVEVGPDPGANVLTF. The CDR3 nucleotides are TGCAGCGTTGAAGTCGGGCCGGACCCTGGGGCCAACGTCCTGACTTTC.

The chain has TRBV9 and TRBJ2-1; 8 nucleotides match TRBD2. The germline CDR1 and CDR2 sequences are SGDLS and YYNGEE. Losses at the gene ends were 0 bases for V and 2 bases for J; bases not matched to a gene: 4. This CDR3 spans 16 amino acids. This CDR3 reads CASSVVAGGTYNEQFF. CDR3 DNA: TGTGCCAGCAGCGTAGTGGCGGGGGGAACCTACAATGAGCAGTTCTTC.